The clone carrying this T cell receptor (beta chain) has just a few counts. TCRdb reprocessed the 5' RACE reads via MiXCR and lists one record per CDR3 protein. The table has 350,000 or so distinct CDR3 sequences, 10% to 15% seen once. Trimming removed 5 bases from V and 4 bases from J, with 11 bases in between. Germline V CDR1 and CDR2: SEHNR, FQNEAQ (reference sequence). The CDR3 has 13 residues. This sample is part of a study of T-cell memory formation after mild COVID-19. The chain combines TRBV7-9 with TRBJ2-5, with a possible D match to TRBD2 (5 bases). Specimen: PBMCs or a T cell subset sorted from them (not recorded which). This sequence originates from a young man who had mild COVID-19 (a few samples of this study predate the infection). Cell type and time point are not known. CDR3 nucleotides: TGTGCCAGCAGCCCGGACTCCAGAGAGACCCAGTACTTC. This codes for CASSPDSRETQYF.